Below, 7 T cell receptor beta chains from the same sample are listed, as sequenced in a study of blood T cell repertoires in COVID-19. Repertoires were generated with immunoSEQ multiplex PCR, while TCRdb's copy carries only in-frame clones and drops some. The sample has some 150,000 clones, about 80% seen once. The sample consisted of peripheral blood. The receptors were gathered from a human donor in a cohort sampled during active COVID-19.

This chain joins TRBV6-5 and TRBJ2-4; 7 bases are shared with TRBD1. V was clipped by 11 bases and J by 6 bases; unmatched bases: 4. Germline CDR1 and CDR2: MNHEY and SVGAGI. The CDR3 is made up of 11 amino acids. The CDR3 DNA follows: TGTGCCGCACAGGGGAGAAACATTCAGTACTTC. This codes for CAAQGRNIQYF.

The rearrangement uses TRBV4-1 and TRBJ1-5, with 8 bases matching TRBD1. The CDR3 sequence is 17 residues long. J was trimmed by 5 bases and V by 1 base; bases with no gene match: 10. Looked up from germline, CDR1 is MGHRA and CDR2 is YSYEKL. CDR3 in amino acids: CASSQGPAPGGYQPQHF. The CDR3 bases are TGCGCCAGCAGCCAAGGACCCGCGCCAGGGGGCTATCAGCCCCAGCATTTT.

The rearrangement uses TRBV5-8 and TRBJ2-7, with 8 bases lining up with TRBD2. Germline V lookup: CDR1 SGHTS, CDR2 YDEGEE. Trimming cost V 4 bases and J 3 bases; bases outside gene matches: 6. CDR3 size: 14 residues. The CDR3 nucleotides read TGTGCCAGCAGCGAAGCGGGGGCCGGCTACGAGCAGTACTTC. Protein product: CASSEAGAGYEQYF.

This clone was seen a handful of times. This chain links TRBV5-1 with TRBJ2-5, with a tentative D call TRBD1 (6 bases). Trimming took off 5 bases at V and 3 bases at J, with 11 bases between the two ends. Germline CDR1 is SGHRS and CDR2 is YFSETQ. This CDR3 has 13 residues. CDR3 DNA sequence: TGCGCCAGCAGGGGGGCAGGTAAAGAGACCCAGTACTTC. This gives the protein CASRGAGKETQYF.

The chain carries TRBV2 and TRBJ1-5, with a weak D call TRBD1 (6 bases). Deletions cut 7 bases from V and 0 bases from J, with 19 bases between. In germline, CDR1 is SNHLY, CDR2 FYNNEI. CDR3 length equals 17 residues. DNA of the CDR3: TGTGCCAGCAAGATCCGGGACAAGAACTATAGCAATCAGCCCCAGCATTTT. Its protein is CASKIRDKNYSNQPQHF.

The chain is built from TRBV6-1 and TRBJ2-5, with 10 bases that match TRBD2. CDR3 length: 18 amino acids. Germline V gives CDR1 MNHNS, CDR2 SASEGT. V lost 2 bases to trimming and J lost 2 bases; unmatched junction nucleotides: 11. For the CDR3, the DNA is TGTGCCAGCAGTGAATGGGGGGAACTAGCGGGATATCAAGAGACCCAGTACTTC. It codes for CASSEWGELAGYQETQYF.

V is TRBV14 and J is TRBJ2-7, with 8 positions matching TRBD1. The CDR3 sequence is 15 residues long. CDR1 is SGHDN, CDR2 FVKESK, per germline. Trimming took 4 bases from V and 3 from J; bases not matched to a gene: 8. The CDR3 DNA reads as TGTGCCAGCAGCCGCCCGGACAGGGTAGGCTACGAGCAGTACTTC. Protein product: CASSRPDRVGYEQYF.